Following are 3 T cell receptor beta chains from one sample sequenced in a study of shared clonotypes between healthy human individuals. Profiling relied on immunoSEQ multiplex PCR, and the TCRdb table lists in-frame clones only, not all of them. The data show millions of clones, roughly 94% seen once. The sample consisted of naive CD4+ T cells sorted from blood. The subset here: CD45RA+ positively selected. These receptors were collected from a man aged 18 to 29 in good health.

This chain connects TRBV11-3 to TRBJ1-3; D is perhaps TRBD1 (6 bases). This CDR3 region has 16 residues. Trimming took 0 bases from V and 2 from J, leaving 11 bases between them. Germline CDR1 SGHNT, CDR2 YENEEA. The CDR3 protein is CASSLEDSYAGNTIYF. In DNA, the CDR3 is TGTGCCAGCAGCTTAGAGGACAGCTATGCTGGAAACACCATATATTTT.

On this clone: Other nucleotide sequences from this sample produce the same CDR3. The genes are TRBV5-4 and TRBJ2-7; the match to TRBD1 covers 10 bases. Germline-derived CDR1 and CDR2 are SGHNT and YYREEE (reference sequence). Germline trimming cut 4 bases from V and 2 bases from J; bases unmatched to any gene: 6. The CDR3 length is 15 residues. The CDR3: CASSLAGTGAYEQYF. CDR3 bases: TGTGCCAGCAGCCTGGCCGGGACAGGGGCCTACGAGCAGTACTTC.

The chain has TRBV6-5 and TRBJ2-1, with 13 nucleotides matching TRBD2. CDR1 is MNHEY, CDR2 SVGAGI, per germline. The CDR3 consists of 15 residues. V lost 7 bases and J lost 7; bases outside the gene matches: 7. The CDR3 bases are TGTGCCAGCAAGCCGGGGACTAGCGGGGCAAATGAGCAGTTCTTC. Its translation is CASKPGTSGANEQFF.